This is a list of T cell receptor beta chains from one sample in a study of blood T cell repertoires in COVID-19. Clones were sequenced by immunoSEQ multiplex PCR, and TCRdb holds only the in-frame ones, with some missing. The sample lists roughly 120,000 clones; around 89% were seen once. Sequencing used peripheral blood. The receptors were sampled from a woman aged 45-59 years with acute or convalescent COVID-19. Both conserved end residues are part of each CDR3. Fields, in order: clone size, V gene, D gene, J gene, CDR3 length, CDR3 DNA, CDR3 protein. A D gene is named only where the DNA matches it firmly. Clone size is shown for a subset of rows, as once, few, many or a class of expanded clone.

NA	TRBV23-1	NA	TRBJ2-7	15	TGCGCCTATGAGGGGATACAGGGTATGTACTACGAGCAGTACTTC	CAYEGIQGMYYEQYF
NA	TRBV19	TRBD1	TRBJ2-3	16	TGTGCCAGTGGGGACAGGGGCCTTCTTGGCACAGATACGCAGTATTTT	CASGDRGLLGTDTQYF
NA	TRBV28	NA	TRBJ2-7	12	TGTGCCAGCATGGACACCTACTACGAGCAGTACTTC	CASMDTYYEQYF
NA	TRBV2	NA	TRBJ1-2	11	TGTGCCAGCAGTGCAGAACACGGCTACACCTTC	CASSAEHGYTF
NA	TRBV7-9	NA	TRBJ2-5	12	TGTGCCAGCAGCTTAGGTCTAGAGACCCAGTACTTC	CASSLGLETQYF
NA	TRBV5-1	NA	TRBJ2-1	16	TGCGCCAGCAGCTTGGACAGAAACCAACTGTACAATGAGCAGTTCTTC	CASSLDRNQLYNEQFF
NA	TRBV2	TRBD2	TRBJ2-3	17	TGTGCCAGCAGTGAAGATTTAGCGGGAGGCAGCACAGATACGCAGTATTTT	CASSEDLAGGSTDTQYF
NA	TRBV6-5	NA	TRBJ1-1	13	TGTGCCAGCAGCCTAGACCCGGGGGGGGGAGCTTTCTTT	CASSLDPGGGAFF
once	TRBV10-3	TRBD1	TRBJ1-2	14	TGTGCCATCAATACGGACAGGGGATTCTATGGCTACACCTTC	CAINTDRGFYGYTF
NA	TRBV5-4	NA	TRBJ2-2	16	TGTGCCAGCAGCTCCAGGGGGGCTAGGGGAACCGGGGAGCTGTTTTTT	CASSSRGARGTGELFF
few	TRBV5-1	NA	TRBJ2-3	18	TGCGCCAGCAGCTTGGCCAAGATAGCTAGCGTGGGAGCAGATACGCAGTATTTT	CASSLAKIASVGADTQYF
NA	TRBV15	NA	TRBJ1-1	16	TGTGCCACCAGCAGAGATCCAATGAGTACCAACACTGAAGCTTTCTTT	CATSRDPMSTNTEAFF
many	TRBV6-5	NA	TRBJ1-1	13	TGTGCCAGCAGTCTAGGGGGGAACACTGAAGCTTTCTTT	CASSLGGNTEAFF
NA	TRBV3-1/TRBV3-2	TRBD1	TRBJ1-1	14	TGTGCCAGCAGCCGAGGGGGCCAGGGGACTGAAGCTTTCTTT	CASSRGGQGTEAFF
NA	TRBV20-1	NA	TRBJ1-1	11	TGCAGTGCTAGGGCGGGGACTGAAGCTTTCTTT	CSARAGTEAFF
NA	TRBV11-2	TRBD2	TRBJ2-5	18	TGTGCCAGCAGCTTAGGTCTAGCGGGAGGCGGGGGTCAAGAGACCCAGTACTTC	CASSLGLAGGGGQETQYF
NA	TRBV27	TRBD2	TRBJ2-7	13	TGTGCCAGCAGTTTGCGGGGGGCAGAGGAGCAGTACTTC	CASSLRGAEEQYF
NA	TRBV5-8	NA	TRBJ1-2	13	TGTGCCAGCAGCGGAGACAGTCGATATGGCTACACCTTC	CASSGDSRYGYTF
NA	TRBV11-2	NA	TRBJ2-1	13	TGTGCCAGCAGCTCGGAGGTCTACAATGAGCAGTTCTTC	CASSSEVYNEQFF
NA	TRBV24-1	NA	TRBJ1-4	13	TGTGCCACCAGTCAAGATCTTAACGGAAAACTGTTTTTT	CATSQDLNGKLFF
NA	TRBV18	TRBD1	TRBJ1-5	14	TGTGCCAGCTCACCGGGGACAGCGCCCGAGCCCCAGCATTTT	CASSPGTAPEPQHF
NA	TRBV5-6	NA	TRBJ1-2	14	TGTGCCAGCAGCCGGGGCGGGGGACGGGCTGGCTACACCTTC	CASSRGGGRAGYTF
NA	TRBV10-3	TRBD1	TRBJ2-7	17	TGTGCCATCAGGACACAAGTTGAGGGACAGGCCTCCTACGAGCAGTACTTC	CAIRTQVEGQASYEQYF
NA	TRBV3-1/TRBV3-2	TRBD2	TRBJ2-3	17	TGTGCCAGCAGCCGAAGCCGGTCTAGCGGGAGCACAGATACGCAGTATTTT	CASSRSRSSGSTDTQYF
few	TRBV11-3	TRBD2	TRBJ2-2	15	TGTGCCAGCAGCTCCCCGGGGGGACTCACCGGGGAGCTGTTTTTT	CASSSPGGLTGELFF
NA	TRBV12-5	TRBD1	TRBJ1-6	19	TGTGCTAGTGGTTTGATCCGTCATAACAGGGGGTATTATAATTCACCCCTCCACTTT	CASGLIRHNRGYYNSPLHF
NA	TRBV14	TRBD1	TRBJ1-3	14	TGTGCCAGCAGCTCCGACAGGGCTGGAAACACCATATATTTT	CASSSDRAGNTIYF
NA	TRBV28	TRBD1	TRBJ2-3	18	TGTGCCAGCAGTTTATCAGGGACAGGCTGGGCGGGCACAGATACGCAGTATTTT	CASSLSGTGWAGTDTQYF
NA	TRBV28	TRBD2	TRBJ2-7	12	TGTGCCAGCAGGGGGGGGGTGCGAGAGCAGTACTTC	CASRGGVREQYF
NA	TRBV3-1/TRBV3-2	NA	TRBJ1-6	15	TGTGCCAGCAGCCAAGTCGGGGGGCTAGAGTCACCCCTCCACTTT	CASSQVGGLESPLHF
NA	TRBV2	TRBD1	TRBJ2-2	16	TGTGCCATCTCGACATCGGGACAGGGAAGAACCGGGGAGCTGTTTTTT	CAISTSGQGRTGELFF
NA	TRBV7-8	TRBD1	TRBJ2-7	16	TGTGCCAGCAGCTTAGTTGGGACAGGGGGCCTCCACGAGCAGTACTTC	CASSLVGTGGLHEQYF
NA	TRBV6-5	TRBD2	TRBJ2-2	15	TGTGCCAGCAGACCGGGACTAGCAAACACCGGGGAGCTGTTTTTT	CASRPGLANTGELFF
once	TRBV20-1	NA	TRBJ1-4	11	TGCAGTGGACGACAGAGTGAAAAACTGTTTTTT	CSGRQSEKLFF
NA	TRBV18	TRBD1	TRBJ1-1	14	TGTGCCAGCTCCGCGGACAGGGTAGGGACTGAAGCTTTCTTT	CASSADRVGTEAFF
once	TRBV5-4	NA	TRBJ2-1	16	TGTGCCAGCAGCTTGGAAGGCCGGAGCTCCTACAATGAGCAGTTCTTC	CASSLEGRSSYNEQFF
once	TRBV18	NA	TRBJ1-1	13	TGTGCCAGCTCACCGGGGGGGAACACTGAAGCTTTCTTT	CASSPGGNTEAFF
NA	TRBV27	NA	TRBJ2-7	13	TGTGCCAGCGGCCGGGACTGGACCTACGAGCAGTACTTC	CASGRDWTYEQYF
NA	TRBV11-3	TRBD1	TRBJ1-3	16	TGTGCCAGCAGCGCCCGCGGACAGGGCTCTGGAAACACCATATATTTT	CASSARGQGSGNTIYF
NA	TRBV18	NA	TRBJ1-6	17	TGTGCCAGCTCCGAAACCTACTCACGGGTGTCTAATTCACCCCTCCACTTT	CASSETYSRVSNSPLHF
NA	TRBV5-1	NA	TRBJ2-2	15	TGCGCCAGCAGCTCTGACAGGGCGGGGCGCCGGGAGCTGTTTTTT	CASSSDRAGRRELFF
once	TRBV10-1	TRBD1	TRBJ2-7	12	TGCGCCAGCAGCGACAGGGGAAACGAGCAGTACTTC	CASSDRGNEQYF
NA	TRBV10-3	NA	TRBJ2-2	15	TGTGCCATCAGAGTTGGGGGAGGGGGCACCGGGGAGCTGTTTTTT	CAIRVGGGGTGELFF
NA	TRBV24-1	TRBD2	TRBJ2-7	14	TGTGCCACCTTATTTAGCGGGACCCCCTACGAGCAGTACTTC	CATLFSGTPYEQYF
NA	TRBV2	TRBD1	TRBJ1-2	14	TGTGCCAGCAGCCGGGACAGGAGCCTTGGTGGCTACACCTTC	CASSRDRSLGGYTF
NA	TRBV4-1	TRBD2	TRBJ2-1	15	TGCGCCAGCAGTCAGACTAGCGGGAGGGACAATGAGCAGTTCTTC	CASSQTSGRDNEQFF
NA	TRBV5-4	TRBD1	TRBJ1-3	17	TGTGCCAGCAGCTGGGGGAATAACAGGGGACCTGGAAACACCATATATTTT	CASSWGNNRGPGNTIYF
NA	TRBV7-9	TRBD2	TRBJ2-2	17	TGTGCCAGCAGCCGAGGCCGCAGCGGGAGTCCCTCCGGGGAGCTGTTTTTT	CASSRGRSGSPSGELFF
NA	TRBV5-1	NA	TRBJ2-5	16	TGCGCCAGCAGTCCGAACATATACCCAGGGTCAGGGGCCCAGTACTTC	CASSPNIYPGSGAQYF
NA	TRBV19	NA	TRBJ1-1	13	TGTGCCAGTAGTATACAATCGGGAGCCGAAGCTTTCTTT	CASSIQSGAEAFF
NA	TRBV7-9	NA	TRBJ2-1	16	TGTGCCAGCAGCTTTCCAACTAGTTTCGGACTTTATGAGCAGTTCTTC	CASSFPTSFGLYEQFF
NA	TRBV29-1	TRBD2	TRBJ2-5	13	TGCAGCGTCGGAGGACTAGCGGGAGAGACCCAGTACTTC	CSVGGLAGETQYF
NA	TRBV15	TRBD1	TRBJ1-2	16	TGTGCCACCAGCAGAGGAGGGACAGGGACTAACTATGGCTACACCTTC	CATSRGGTGTNYGYTF
NA	TRBV9	NA	TRBJ1-1	12	TGTGCCAGCAGCGTAGATGGGGAGGTTCGGACCTTT	CASSVDGEVRTF
many	TRBV5-1	NA	TRBJ1-2	12	TGCGCCAGCAGCTTTGGCTCCAGTGGCTACACCTTC	CASSFGSSGYTF
NA	TRBV24-1	NA	TRBJ2-1	14	TGTGCCACCGCCCCTTCGGGGGAGCCGAAAGAGCAGTTCTTC	CATAPSGEPKEQFF
NA	TRBV12-3/TRBV12-4	TRBD1	TRBJ2-2	13	TGTGCCATCGGGACAGGGGAAACCGGGGAGCTGTTTTTT	CAIGTGETGELFF
once	TRBV30	NA	TRBJ1-5	15	TGTGCCTGGAGTCTGGGACTTAATAGCAATCAGCCCCAGCATTTT	CAWSLGLNSNQPQHF